This TCR beta chain was sequenced during a study of blood T cell repertoires in COVID-19. This CDR3 has 13 residues. The junction had 3 bases not matched to a gene; V was cut back by 6 bases and J by 3 bases. Germline V gives CDR1 SNHLY, CDR2 FYNNEI. Original processing notes: For nucleated cells, counts were estimated from reference gene primer amplification. The method was immunoSEQ multiplex PCR; TCRdb's version includes in-frame clones alone and lacks a portion of them. D and trimming come from the DNA, and the V and J calls and clone size come from that table. This table has fewer than 15,000 clones, 80% to 85% appearing once.

The chain employs TRBV2 and TRBJ2-7, with 9 bases that match TRBD1. Specimen: peripheral blood. This receptor was identified in a man aged 45 to 65 with active COVID-19. CDR3 loop: CASSGTGNYEQYF. CDR3 DNA: TGTGCCAGCAGCGGGACAGGGAACTACGAGCAGTACTTC.